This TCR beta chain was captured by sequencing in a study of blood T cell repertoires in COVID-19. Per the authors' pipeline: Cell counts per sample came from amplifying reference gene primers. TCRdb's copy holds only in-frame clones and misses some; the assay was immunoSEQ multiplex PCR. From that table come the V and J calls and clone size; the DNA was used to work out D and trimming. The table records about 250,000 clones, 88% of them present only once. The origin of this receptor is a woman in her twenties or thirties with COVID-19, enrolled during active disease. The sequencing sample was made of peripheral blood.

The CDR3 loop reads CASSPTGFLTVGGVNEQFF. Written as DNA, the CDR3 is TGTGCCAGCAGTCCAACAGGGTTCCTTACGGTGGGGGGGGTCAATGAGCAGTTCTTC. The chain is built from TRBV2 and TRBJ2-1, with D possibly matching TRBD2 (7 bases). From germline, CDR1 is SNHLY and CDR2 FYNNEI. V lost 5 bases, J lost 6 bases, and 29 bases lay in between. This CDR3 is built from 19 residues.